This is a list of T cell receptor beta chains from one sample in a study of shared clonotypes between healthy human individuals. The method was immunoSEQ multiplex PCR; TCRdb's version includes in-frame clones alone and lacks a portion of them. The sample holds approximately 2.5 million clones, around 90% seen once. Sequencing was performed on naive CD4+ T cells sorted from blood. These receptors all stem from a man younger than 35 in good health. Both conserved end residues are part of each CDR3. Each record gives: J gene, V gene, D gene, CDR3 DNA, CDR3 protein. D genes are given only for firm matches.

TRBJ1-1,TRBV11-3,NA,TGTGCCAGCAGCTTAGATGAGAGGGTGACCACTGAAGCTTTCTTT,CASSLDERVTTEAFF
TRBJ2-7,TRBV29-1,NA,TGCAGCGTTGCACCGGGGTCTAACTCCTACGAGCAGTACTTC,CSVAPGSNSYEQYF
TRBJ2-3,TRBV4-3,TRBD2,TGCGCCAGCAGCCAAGGGGCTAGCGGGAGCCCAGATACGCAGTATTTT,CASSQGASGSPDTQYF
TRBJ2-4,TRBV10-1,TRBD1,TGCGCCAGCAGTGAGTCGGGATTCCGGGACAGGGGGCTTTTTGGGGCCAAAAACATTCAGTACTTC,CASSESGFRDRGLFGAKNIQYF
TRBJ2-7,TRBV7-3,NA,TGTGCCAGCAGCTTAGGGGCCTCCTACGAGCAGTACTTC,CASSLGASYEQYF
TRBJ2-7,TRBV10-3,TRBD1,TGTGCCACCTATGACTTGGGACAGGGTTACGAGCAGTACTTC,CATYDLGQGYEQYF
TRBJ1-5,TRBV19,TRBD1,TGTGCCAGTAGAACTACCGGGACAGGGTATCAGCCCCAGCATTTT,CASRTTGTGYQPQHF
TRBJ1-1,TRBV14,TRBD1,TGTGCCAGCAGCCTCGGGACAGGAAACACTGAAGCTTTCTTT,CASSLGTGNTEAFF
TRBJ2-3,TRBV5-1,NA,TGCGCCAGCAGCTTGCTAGCGTCGGGCACAGATACGCAGTATTTT,CASSLLASGTDTQYF
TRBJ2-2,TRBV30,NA,TGTGCCTGGAGTCCACTGAGGGGCACCGGGGAGCTGTTTTTT,CAWSPLRGTGELFF
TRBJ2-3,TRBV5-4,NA,TGTGCCAGCAGGATGACGGGCGCGGGAGATACGCAGTATTTT,CASRMTGAGDTQYF
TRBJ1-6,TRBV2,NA,TGTGCCAGCAGTGAATCCAGCTCCTATAATTCACCCCTCCACTTT,CASSESSSYNSPLHF
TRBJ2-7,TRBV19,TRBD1,TGTGCCAGTAGTCCCCGGGACAGGGGGCCACGAGAGCAGTACTTC,CASSPRDRGPREQYF
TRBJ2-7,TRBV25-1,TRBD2,TGTGCCAGCAGTGAATCTAGGGCGGGGGTCTACGAGCAGTACTTC,CASSESRAGVYEQYF
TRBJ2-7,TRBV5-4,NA,TGTGCCAGCAGCCAAGTGGAGACCCCCCACGAGCAGTACTTC,CASSQVETPHEQYF
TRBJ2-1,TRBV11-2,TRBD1,TGTGCCAGCAGCTCAGTAGGACAGGGGGCCTACAATGAGCAGTTCTTC,CASSSVGQGAYNEQFF